This is a list of T cell receptor beta chains from one sample in a study of blood T cell repertoires in COVID-19. Libraries were prepared by immunoSEQ multiplex PCR; TCRdb keeps only in-frame clonotypes and omits some of them. The sample contains approximately 330,000 clones, about 87% of which appear only once. Sequencing was done on a sample of peripheral blood. These receptor sequences come from a man aged 25-45 years with COVID-19, enrolled during active disease. CDR3s leave out the opening cysteine and the closing phenylalanine or tryptophan. D genes are given only for firm matches.

j_call d_call v_call cdr3_aa
TRBJ2-7 . TRBV13 ASSVSGLSYEQY
TRBJ1-2 TRBD1 TRBV7-2 ASSDRTGRLYGYT
TRBJ1-6 TRBD1 TRBV27 ASSFNRGNSPLH
TRBJ2-1 TRBD1 TRBV19 ASSIGTGGPAYNEQF
TRBJ2-1 . TRBV15 ATSRATGTLYNEQF
TRBJ2-3 TRBD2 TRBV11-3 ASSLGTGGPTDTQY
TRBJ2-7 TRBD1 TRBV5-4 ASSFRGGAELN
TRBJ2-2 TRBD1 TRBV28 ASSPDRGGTGELF
TRBJ1-4 . TRBV5-1 ASSLGGSNEKLF
TRBJ2-5 TRBD2 TRBV3-1/TRBV3-2 ASSRAPGGGPGTQY
TRBJ1-2 . TRBV19 ASTLKGIRNYGYT
TRBJ1-5 TRBD1 TRBV5-1 ASSLTGQGSNQPQH
TRBJ1-1 . TRBV9 ASSVGITGMNTEAF
TRBJ1-2 . TRBV7-2 ASSFRGNGYT
TRBJ1-1 . TRBV20-1 SASRQGRLSGNTEAF
TRBJ1-2 . TRBV7-9 ASSLETVVYGYT